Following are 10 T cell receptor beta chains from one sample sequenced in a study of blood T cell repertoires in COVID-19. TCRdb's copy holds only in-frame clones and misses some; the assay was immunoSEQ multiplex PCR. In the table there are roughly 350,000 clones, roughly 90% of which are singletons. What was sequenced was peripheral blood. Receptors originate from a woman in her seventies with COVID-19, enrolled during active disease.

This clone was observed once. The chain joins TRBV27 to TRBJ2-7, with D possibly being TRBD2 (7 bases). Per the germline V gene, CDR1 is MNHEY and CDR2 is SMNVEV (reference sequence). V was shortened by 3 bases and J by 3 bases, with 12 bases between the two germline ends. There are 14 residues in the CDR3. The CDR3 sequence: CASSFGGANYEQYF. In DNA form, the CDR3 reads TGTGCCAGCAGTTTTGGGGGGGCGAACTACGAGCAGTACTTC.

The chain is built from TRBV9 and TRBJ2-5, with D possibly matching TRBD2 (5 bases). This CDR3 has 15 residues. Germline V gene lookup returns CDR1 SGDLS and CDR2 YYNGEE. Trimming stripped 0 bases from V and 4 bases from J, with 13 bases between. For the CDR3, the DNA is TGTGCCAGCAGCGTAGCTTCGGGATTATTAGAGACCCAGTACTTC. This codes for CASSVASGLLETQYF.

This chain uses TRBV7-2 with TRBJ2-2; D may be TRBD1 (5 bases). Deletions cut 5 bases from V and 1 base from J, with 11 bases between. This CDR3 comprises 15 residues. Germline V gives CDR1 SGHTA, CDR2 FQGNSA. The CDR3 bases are TGTGCCAGCAGCGGGGCCAGCAAGAACACCGGGGAGCTGTTTTTT. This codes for CASSGASKNTGELFF.

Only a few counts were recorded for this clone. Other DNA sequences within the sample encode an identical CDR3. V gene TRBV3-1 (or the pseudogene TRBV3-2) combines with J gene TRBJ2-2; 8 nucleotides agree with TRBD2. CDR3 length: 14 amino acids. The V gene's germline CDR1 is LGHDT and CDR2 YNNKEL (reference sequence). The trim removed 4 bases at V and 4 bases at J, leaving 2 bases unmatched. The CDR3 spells CASSPGGSTGELFF. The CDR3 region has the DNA TGTGCCAGCAGCCCGGGGGGGAGCACCGGGGAGCTGTTTTTT.

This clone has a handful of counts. The CDR3 region has the DNA TGTGCCAGCAGCGTAAGTCGGTCATCCGGGGAGCTGTTTTTT. It is translated as CASSVSRSSGELFF. The chain carries TRBV9 and TRBJ2-2; D is undetermined. The V and J ends lost 1 base and 6 bases respectively, with 10 bases between them. This CDR3 is built from 14 residues. Germline-derived CDR1 and CDR2 are SGDLS and YYNGEE. Drawing the rest from reference TRBV9 and TRBJ2-2, the complete variable domain is DSGVTQTPKHLITATGQRVTLRCSPRSGDLSVYWYQQSLDQGLQFLIQYYNGEERAKGNILERFSAQQFPDLHSELNLSSLELGDSALYFCASSVSRSSGELFFGEGSRLTVL.

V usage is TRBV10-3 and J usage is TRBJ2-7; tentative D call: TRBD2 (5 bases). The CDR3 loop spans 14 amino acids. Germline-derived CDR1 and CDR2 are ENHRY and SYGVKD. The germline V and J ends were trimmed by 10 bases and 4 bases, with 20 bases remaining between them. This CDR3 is CATKGLAASYEQYF. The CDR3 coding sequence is TGTGCCACCAAAGGGCTAGCAGCGAGTTACGAGCAGTACTTC.

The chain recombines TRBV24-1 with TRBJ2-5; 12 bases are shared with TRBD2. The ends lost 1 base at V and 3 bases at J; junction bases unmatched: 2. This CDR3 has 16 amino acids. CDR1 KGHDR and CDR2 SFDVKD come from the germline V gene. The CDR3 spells CATSDLRLAGEETQYF. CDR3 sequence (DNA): TGTGCCACCAGTGATTTAAGACTAGCGGGGGAAGAGACCCAGTACTTC.

DNA for the CDR3: TGTGCCAGCAGCTCCGGCTCAGGAGGTGGCTACACCTTC. Its translation: CASSSGSGGGYTF. The chain carries TRBV7-2 and TRBJ1-2; D is uncertain. Per the germline V gene, CDR1 is SGHTA and CDR2 is FQGNSA. Trimming pared 4 bases from V and 7 bases from J, leaving 13 bases between. The CDR3 length is 13 residues.

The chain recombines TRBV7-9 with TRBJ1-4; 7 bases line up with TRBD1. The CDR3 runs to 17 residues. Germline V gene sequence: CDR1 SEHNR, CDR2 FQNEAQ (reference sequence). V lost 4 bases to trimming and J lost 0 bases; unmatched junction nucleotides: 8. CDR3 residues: CASSSLTGSATNEKLFF. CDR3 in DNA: TGTGCCAGCAGCTCCTTGACAGGGTCTGCAACTAATGAAAAACTGTTTTTT.

The CDR3 nucleotides read TGTGCCAGCAGCTTCAGGAGCCCCCCGGCAGGGGCTGAAGCTTTCTTT. Translated, it gives CASSFRSPPAGAEAFF. The chain couples TRBV11-2 to TRBJ1-1; D is possibly TRBD1 (6 bases). CDR3 length equals 16 residues. The germline V and J ends were trimmed by 3 bases and 6 bases, with 20 bases remaining between them. The V gene's germline CDR1 is SGHAT and CDR2 FQNNGV.